This is a list of T cell receptor beta chains from one sample in a study of CD4 and CD8 cells across lung adenocarcinoma regions. TCRdb used MiXCR to reprocess the PCR reads, holding one entry per CDR3 protein. The table lists roughly 20,000 distinct CDR3 sequences, about 46% of them singletons. Input material: CD4+ T cells from the margin of a lung tumor. The receptors derive from a male donor with lung adenocarcinoma. The CD4 and CD8 labels of this study may be unreliable. CDR3s include the opening cysteine and the closing phenylalanine or tryptophan. D genes are given only for firm matches.

D | J | V | CDR3
TRBD2 | TRBJ2-1 | TRBV6-4 | CASSVYSGSNEQFF
. | TRBJ1-3 | TRBV6-5 | CASSYSRDYSGNTIYF
. | TRBJ2-5 | TRBV27 | CACRWIGARDKETQYF
. | TRBJ2-7 | TRBV6-1 | CASSEYGNEQYF
. | TRBJ2-3 | TRBV27 | CASSAEGVEVATDTQYF
. | TRBJ2-5 | TRBV10-3 | CAGGLGGGVQDTQYF
. | TRBJ2-5 | TRBV7-2 | CASRFPPSVQYF
TRBD2 | TRBJ2-4 | TRBV10-2 | CASSAVAGTNIQYF
TRBD2 | . | TRBV3-1 | CASSQEGGAGGETQYF
TRBD2 | TRBJ2-1 | TRBV6-5 | CASSYSAGANNEQFF
TRBD2 | TRBJ2-5 | TRBV6-5 | CASSSPTFASGDQETQYF
. | TRBJ1-1 | TRBV11-2 | CASSPTLNTEAFF
. | TRBJ2-4 | TRBV4-1 | CASSQPKVGGSKNIQYF
TRBD2 | TRBJ2-1 | TRBV4-1 | CASSPTGTSGAREQFF
TRBD2 | TRBJ2-3 | TRBV14 | CASRQAGAETTQYF
TRBD2 | . | TRBV6-2/TRBV6-3 | CASSKSGSLDEQYF
. | TRBJ2-7 | TRBV9 | CASSPGAMDYEQYF
. | TRBJ2-7 | TRBV7-2 | CASSLAGVGEQYF
. | . | TRBV20-1 | CSAGRLGYEQYF
TRBD1 | . | TRBV20-1 | CSAYDRGLSSGYEQYF
TRBD1 | TRBJ2-2 | TRBV7-7 | CASSLGGANTGELFF
. | TRBJ2-5 | TRBV10-3 | CAGGFGGRDKETQYF
. | . | TRBV6-1 | CASSEVGEVGEQYF
. | . | TRBV5-1 | CASSLPGTQYEQYF
TRBD2 | . | TRBV6-1 | CASRDSGGALETQYF
. | TRBJ2-7 | TRBV6-1 | CASSESRPYEQYF
. | TRBJ2-5 | TRBV27 | CASRVVGAAVPDTQYF
. | TRBJ2-3 | TRBV6-4 | CASSDSSTTDTQYF
. | TRBJ2-1 | TRBV7-8 | CASSLGGQTSSYNEQFF
. | TRBJ1-2 | TRBV6-5 | CASSYLGRENYGYTF
. | TRBJ2-1 | TRBV30 | CAWSAIGIHEQFF
TRBD2 | TRBJ2-3 | TRBV6-4 | CASSEGSGAADTQYF
. | TRBJ1-6 | TRBV6-1 | CASSSAGDNSPLHF
. | TRBJ2-1 | TRBV6-1 | CASSGIMAYEQFF
. | TRBJ2-2 | TRBV27 | CASRRDLNTGELFF
. | TRBJ2-1 | TRBV6-1 | CASSEATGIGEQFF
. | TRBJ2-3 | TRBV6-5 | CASRLQSGSPGAQFF
. | TRBJ2-1 | TRBV6-1 | CASQPMTGGRNEQFF
. | TRBJ2-5 | TRBV20-1 | CSASDAGLGGCDQEIQYF
TRBD1 | TRBJ1-5 | TRBV7-3 | CASSSRDRVRDNQPQHF
. | TRBJ1-3 | TRBV10-3 | CAIQNVISGNTIYF
. | TRBJ1-1 | TRBV6-1 | CASRTAGSVTEAFF
TRBD1 | TRBJ1-5 | TRBV12-3/TRBV12-4 | CASSSTGQGQPQHF
. | TRBJ2-4 | TRBV10-1 | CRVSGRGPKNIQYF
. | TRBJ1-4 | TRBV6-1 | CASSEASGINEKLFF
TRBD2 | TRBJ2-4 | TRBV6-5 | CASSSPGLGTSAKNMQYF
. | TRBJ2-5 | TRBV6-1 | CASSGTYTQTQYF
. | TRBJ1-6 | TRBV3-1 | CASSREGQGSSPLHF
. | TRBJ2-5 | TRBV6-5 | CARSYSAGGPDTQYF
. | TRBJ2-7 | TRBV6-1 | CASEERTSYEQYF
TRBD2 | TRBJ2-1 | TRBV7-3 | CASSLSAGDYNEQFF
TRBD1 | TRBJ2-6 | TRBV10-2 | CASSEGRGPPGAYVLTF
. | TRBJ2-4 | TRBV6-5 | CASSSPGPQTCAKDTQYF
. | TRBJ2-3 | TRBV6-1 | CASSERGRTNTDTQYF
. | TRBJ2-3 | TRBV27 | CASRTGLQYKNTQYF
. | TRBJ2-4 | TRBV27 | CASRTGLQATNMQYF
TRBD2 | TRBJ2-5 | TRBV6-1 | CASSELSSGRLKTQYF
. | TRBJ1-2 | TRBV23-1 | CASVPVPAPLNYGYTF
. | TRBJ2-3 | TRBV6-4 | CASSQTQFTTQYF
. | TRBJ2-5 | TRBV27 | CAGSGGRDKETQYF